Included here is one T cell receptor beta chain sequence, with context. No antigen is known for it. This sample stems from a study of blood T cells in healthy people across ages. A sample-barcoded 5' primer and a J-beta primer mix were used in a second PCR of roughly 6 to 11 cycles. CDR3-containing paired-end reads numbering at least 3 million came from each sample. TCRdb passed the 5' RACE reads through MiXCR, listing each CDR3 protein once. In the table there are over 1,200,000 distinct CDR3 sequences, almost 60% of which are singletons. V shed 4 bases and J 2 bases; nucleotides not matched to a gene: 14. This CDR3 comprises 18 residues. General study points: Getting older went along with TCR beta diversity per million T cells dropping roughly linearly.

The receptor's source is a man aged 18 to 29 in good health. Sequencing used blood. The chain uses TRBV12-3 or TRBV12-4 and TRBJ2-3, with 8 bases identical to TRBD2. CDR3 sequence (DNA): TGTGCCAGCAGTTCCGTCGACCTTCTAGCGGGTAACACAGATACGCAGTATTTT. This translates into CASSSVDLLAGNTDTQYF.